This is a list of T cell receptor beta chains from one sample in a study of T cells in Graves' hyperthyroidism and ophthalmopathy. MiXCR was run by TCRdb on the multiplex PCR reads, yielding one entry per CDR3 protein. The sample has hundreds of thousands of distinct CDR3 sequences, roughly 17% seen once. Sample: blood. The receptor source for this set is a woman in her twenties or thirties with Graves' hyperthyroidism. CDR3s leave out the opening cysteine and the closing phenylalanine or tryptophan.

v_gene	j_gene	len	CDR3aa
TRBV7-2	TRBJ2-5	11	ASRYTVGETRY
TRBV4-1	TRBJ2-1	13	ASSQVILAGDEQF
TRBV28	TRBJ2-6	13	ASSHRGPGANVLT
TRBV25-1	TRBJ1-2	14	ASSEPEGTIGSGYT
TRBV6-2/TRBV6-3	TRBJ2-7	11	ASSYSTPYEQY
TRBV7-6	TRBJ2-5	17	ASSLVPDSGRGYQETQY
TRBV9	TRBJ1-1	12	ASSVSSMNTEAF
TRBV20-1	TRBJ1-4	11	SASGAVDEKLF
TRBV11-2	TRBJ1-4	13	ASSTADSPNEKLF
TRBV2	TRBJ2-5	10	ASSVIQETQY
TRBV4-1	TRBJ2-7	14	ASSQVHGGNPYEQY
TRBV2	TRBJ2-1	14	ASSEIGRGGATEQF
TRBV28	TRBJ2-5	17	ASSFTVGAFLREEETQY
TRBV5-1	TRBJ2-1	14	ASSLGDGSSYNEQF
TRBV7-3	TRBJ1-6	12	ASSSTTGGSPLH
TRBV6-1	TRBJ2-7	11	ASGGVNTYEQY
TRBV5-4	TRBJ1-6	14	ASSPGQGANNSPLH
TRBV6-2/TRBV6-3	TRBJ2-7	15	ASSYSSFVSGSNEQY
TRBV25-1	TRBJ1-2	12	ASRGIGTGYGYT
TRBV9	TRBJ2-7	13	ASSVAGGFYYEQY
TRBV20-1	TRBJ2-7	12	SAADRGWAYEQY
TRBV6-1	TRBJ2-7	15	ATRRLLTELSTYEQY
TRBV2	TRBJ2-3	12	ATRGLAGADTQY
TRBV27	TRBJ2-3	12	ASSLRPDTDTQY
TRBV19	TRBJ2-1	16	ASSIEGTRLAGYNEQF
TRBV20-1	TRBJ2-5	12	SASSGGTGETQY
TRBV24-1	TRBJ1-4	13	ATSEWTGRGEKLF
TRBV28	TRBJ2-3	15	ASSFVRGIWRTDTQY
TRBV25-1	TRBJ1-2	14	ASSERGGGSHRGYT
TRBV11-2	TRBJ2-1	14	ASSLGGQGAYNEQF
TRBV12-3/TRBV12-4	TRBJ2-1	16	ASSQNLAIESSYNEQF
TRBV28	TRBJ1-1	10	ATSLMGTEAF
TRBV9	TRBJ1-3	14	ASSGRGQNIGNTIY
TRBV28	TRBJ2-7	10	ASSFAPYEQY
TRBV29-1	TRBJ1-3	12	SVLTGSGGNTIY
TRBV20-1	TRBJ2-7	10	SFSGGSPQQY
TRBV7-3	TRBJ1-1	11	ASSSGGETEAF
TRBV28	TRBJ2-2	16	ASVPGGILAGETGELF
TRBV27	TRBJ2-1	15	ASSLWGLPGEANEQF
TRBV12-3/TRBV12-4	TRBJ1-3	9	ASRYGADLD
TRBV19	TRBJ1-5	10	ASAVFGQPQH
TRBV20-1	TRBJ2-2	13	SAREPGTGTGELF
TRBV28	TRBJ2-7	12	ASSPAGGEGEQY
TRBV5-1	TRBJ2-2	10	ASTLYTGELF
TRBV5-1	TRBJ1-2	13	ASSPGQGGGYGYT
TRBV20-1	TRBJ2-7	13	SARSGLAGSYEQY
TRBV28	TRBJ2-7	14	ASSPLLGLAEYEQY
TRBV7-2	TRBJ2-3	13	ASSLSVTGLDTQY
TRBV6-2/TRBV6-3	TRBJ2-1	15	ASTPLVAGGSGNEQF
TRBV7-3	TRBJ2-7	12	ASRPTGTGYEQY
TRBV27	TRBJ2-1	11	ASSLFRRDEQF
TRBV11-3	TRBJ2-3	12	ASSSLSGTDTQY
TRBV6-1	TRBJ1-4	13	ASSEDQLLNEKLF